Listed here are 6 T cell receptor beta chains from one sample, sequenced in a study of immune reconstitution after stem cell transplant in scleroderma (dated by TCRdb to about 2017). Library prep was done by RT-PCR. The sequencer listed for this sample is Illumina MiSeq. Starting from the raw public reads, TCRdb applied fastp trimming at Q25, assembled clones with MiXCR and retained in-frame beta chains. Each CDR3 protein appears once, grouped with its most common genes and DNA. This sample is represented by fewer than 3,000 distinct CDR3 sequences; 11% of them were singletons. The ten most abundant clones make up about 30% of the sample. The sample was taken before or after autologous hematopoietic stem cell transplantation (not recorded which). These TCRs come from a female donor with systemic sclerosis.

This clonotype came up once. The V and J genes are TRBV27 and TRBJ1-4; D perhaps matches TRBD1 (5 bases). The CDR3 loop spans 14 amino acids. Between the trimmed V and J ends, which lost 0 bases and 8 bases, there was a span of 10 bases. Germline CDR1 reads MNHEY; CDR2 reads SMNVEV (reference sequence). This chain's CDR3 is CASSLSGRREKLFF. CDR3 coding DNA: TGTGCCAGCAGTTTATCGGGACGGCGGGAAAAACTGTTTTTT.

V and J are TRBV20-1 and TRBJ1-5; no definite D call. V was shortened by 4 bases and J by 2 bases, with 9 bases between the two germline ends. Germline loops: CDR1 DFQATT, CDR2 SNEGSKA (reference sequence). The CDR3 spans 13 residues. In nucleotides, the CDR3 is TGCAGTGCTAACGATGGTGGCAATCAGCCCCAGCATTTT. It translates to CSANDGGNQPQHF.

This clonotype counts as large. V usage is TRBV20-1 and J usage is TRBJ1-6; TRBD1 matches at 9 bases. Looked up from germline, CDR1 is DFQATT and CDR2 is SNEGSKA (reference sequence). The CDR3 is made up of 16 amino acids. The J segment lost 9 bases and the V segment lost 0 bases, leaving 9 bases of the junction unmatched. This chain's CDR3 is CSARDWTGVLSSPLHF. CDR3 nucleotides: TGCAGTGCTAGAGATTGGACAGGGGTATTGTCTTCACCCCTCCACTTT.

In its sample, this clonotype was seen a few times. The gene calls are TRBV20-1 and TRBJ2-7; 12 bases are a match to TRBD2. The germline CDR1 and CDR2 sequences are DFQATT and SNEGSKA (reference sequence). The CDR3 consists of 15 residues. With 2 bases clipped from V and 6 bases from J, the junction kept 8 bases outside the gene matches. The CDR3, as DNA: TGCAGTGCTAGACCGGGACTAGCGGGTTTGGGCGAGCAGTACTTC. Translation gives CSARPGLAGLGEQYF.

This clonotype was seen a few times. The rearrangement joins TRBV27 to TRBJ2-7; 7 bases match TRBD2. The CDR3 consists of 16 residues. CDR1 is MNHEY, CDR2 SMNVEV, per germline (reference sequence). Trimming at V came to 5 bases and at J to 0 bases, leaving 10 bases not matched to a gene. The chain's CDR3 is CASSPSGTPHSYEQYF. For the CDR3, the DNA is TGTGCCAGCAGTCCAAGCGGGACCCCCCACTCCTACGAGCAGTACTTC.

The chain links TRBV10-2 to TRBJ2-1; D unclear. V was shortened by 8 bases and J by 7 bases, with 9 bases between the two germline ends. Germline CDR1 and CDR2: WSHSY and SAAADI. CDR3 size: 11 residues. This CDR3 is CASGAGNEQFF. The CDR3 DNA follows: TGCGCCAGCGGTGCTGGGAATGAGCAGTTCTTC.